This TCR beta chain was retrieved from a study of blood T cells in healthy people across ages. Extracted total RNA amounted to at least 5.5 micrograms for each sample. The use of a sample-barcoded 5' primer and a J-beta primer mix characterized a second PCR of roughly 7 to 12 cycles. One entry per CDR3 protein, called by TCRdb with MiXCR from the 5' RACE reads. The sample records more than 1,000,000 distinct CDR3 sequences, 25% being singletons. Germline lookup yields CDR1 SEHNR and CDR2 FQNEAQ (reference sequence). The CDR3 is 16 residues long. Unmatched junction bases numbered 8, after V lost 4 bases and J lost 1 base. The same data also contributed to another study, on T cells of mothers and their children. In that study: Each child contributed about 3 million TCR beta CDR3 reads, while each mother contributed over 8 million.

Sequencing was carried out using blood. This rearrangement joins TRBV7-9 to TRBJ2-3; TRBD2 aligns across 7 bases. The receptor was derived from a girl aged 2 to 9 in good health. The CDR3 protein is CASSSASGTGTDTQYF. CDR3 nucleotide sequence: TGTGCCAGCAGCTCGGCTAGCGGAACCGGCACAGATACGCAGTATTTT.